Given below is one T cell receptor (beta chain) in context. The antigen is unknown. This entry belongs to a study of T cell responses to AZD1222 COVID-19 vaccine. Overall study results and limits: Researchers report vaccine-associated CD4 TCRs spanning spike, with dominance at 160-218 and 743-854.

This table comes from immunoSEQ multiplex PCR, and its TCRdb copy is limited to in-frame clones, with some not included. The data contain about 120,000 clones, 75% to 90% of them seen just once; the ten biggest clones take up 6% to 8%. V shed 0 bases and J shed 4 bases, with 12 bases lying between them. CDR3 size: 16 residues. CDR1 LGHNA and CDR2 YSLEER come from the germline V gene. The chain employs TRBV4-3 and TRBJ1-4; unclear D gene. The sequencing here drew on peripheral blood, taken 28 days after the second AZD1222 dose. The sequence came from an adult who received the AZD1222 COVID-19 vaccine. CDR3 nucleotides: TGCGCCAGCAGCCAAGATCCGGGTGGGGTTAATGAAAAACTGTTTTTT. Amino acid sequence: CASSQDPGGVNEKLFF.